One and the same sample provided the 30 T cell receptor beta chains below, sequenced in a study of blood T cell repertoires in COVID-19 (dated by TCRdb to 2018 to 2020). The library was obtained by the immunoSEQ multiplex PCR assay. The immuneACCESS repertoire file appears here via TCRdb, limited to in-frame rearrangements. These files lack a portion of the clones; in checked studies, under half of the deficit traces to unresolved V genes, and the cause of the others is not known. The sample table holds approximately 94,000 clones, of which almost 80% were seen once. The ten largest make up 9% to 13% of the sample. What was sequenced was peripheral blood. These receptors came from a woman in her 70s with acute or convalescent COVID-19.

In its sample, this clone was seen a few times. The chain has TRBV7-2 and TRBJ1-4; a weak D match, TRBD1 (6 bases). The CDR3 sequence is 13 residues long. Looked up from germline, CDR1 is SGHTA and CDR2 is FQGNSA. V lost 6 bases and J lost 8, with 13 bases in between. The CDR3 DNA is TGTGCCAGCAGTTCAGGACAGCGCGAAAAACTGTTTTTT. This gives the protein CASSSGQREKLFF. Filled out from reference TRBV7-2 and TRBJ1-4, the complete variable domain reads GAGVSQSPSNKVTEKGKDVELRCDPISGHTALYWYRQSLGQGLEFLIYFQGNSAPDKSGLPSDRFSAERTGGSVSTLTIQRTQQEDSAVYLCASSSGQREKLFFGSGTQLSVL.

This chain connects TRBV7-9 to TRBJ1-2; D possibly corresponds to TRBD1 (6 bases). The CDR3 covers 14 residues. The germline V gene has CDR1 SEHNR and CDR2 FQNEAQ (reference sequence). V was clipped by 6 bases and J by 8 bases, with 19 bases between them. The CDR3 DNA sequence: TGTGCCAGCAGTCCCACCTACAGGGTTAGGGGCTACACCTTC. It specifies CASSPTYRVRGYTF.

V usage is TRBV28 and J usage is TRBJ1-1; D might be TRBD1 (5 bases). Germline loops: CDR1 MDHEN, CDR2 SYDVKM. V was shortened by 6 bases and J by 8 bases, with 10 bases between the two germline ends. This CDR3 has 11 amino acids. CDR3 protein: CASSRVGEAFF. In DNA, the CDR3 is TGTGCCAGCAGCAGGGTCGGGGAAGCTTTCTTT.

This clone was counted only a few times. The CDR3 coding sequence is TGTGCCAGCATAGCCTCCAAGGGGGCAACTGAAGCTTTCTTT. Its translation: CASIASKGATEAFF. The chain uses TRBV6-5 and TRBJ1-1; 7 bases match TRBD1. Germline CDR1 is MNHEY and CDR2 is SVGAGI. Trimming took 7 bases from V and 5 from J; bases not matched to a gene: 10. The CDR3 covers 14 residues.

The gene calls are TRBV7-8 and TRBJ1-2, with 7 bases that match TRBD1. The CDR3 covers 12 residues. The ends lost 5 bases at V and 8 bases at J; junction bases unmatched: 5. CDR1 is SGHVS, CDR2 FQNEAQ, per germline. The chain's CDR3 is CASSVGGGGYTF. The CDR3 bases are TGTGCCAGCAGCGTAGGGGGCGGCGGCTACACCTTC.

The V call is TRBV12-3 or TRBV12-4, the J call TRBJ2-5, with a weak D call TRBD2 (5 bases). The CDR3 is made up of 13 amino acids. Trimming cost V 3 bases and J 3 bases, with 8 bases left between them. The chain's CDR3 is CASSFQLEETQYF. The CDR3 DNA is TGTGCCAGCAGTTTCCAACTAGAAGAGACCCAGTACTTC.

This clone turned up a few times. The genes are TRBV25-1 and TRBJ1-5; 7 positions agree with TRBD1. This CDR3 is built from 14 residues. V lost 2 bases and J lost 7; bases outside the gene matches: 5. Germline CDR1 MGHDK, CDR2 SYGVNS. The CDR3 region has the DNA TGTGCCAGCAGTGAACAGGGGGATCGACAGCCCCAGCATTTT. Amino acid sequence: CASSEQGDRQPQHF.

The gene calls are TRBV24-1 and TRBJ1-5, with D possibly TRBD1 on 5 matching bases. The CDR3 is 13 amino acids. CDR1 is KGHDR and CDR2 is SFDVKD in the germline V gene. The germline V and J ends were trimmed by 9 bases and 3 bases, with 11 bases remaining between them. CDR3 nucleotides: TGTGCCACCCAGGGTATTGACAATCAGCCCCAGCATTTT. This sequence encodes CATQGIDNQPQHF.

CDR3 in amino acids: CASSLGVTSGSTDTQYF. CDR3 bases: TGCGCCAGCAGCTTGGGGGTGACTAGCGGTAGCACAGATACGCAGTATTTT. V and J are TRBV5-1 and TRBJ2-3, with 9 bases that match TRBD2. In germline, CDR1 is SGHRS, CDR2 YFSETQ. This CDR3 comprises 17 residues. V lost 0 bases to trimming and J lost 0 bases; unmatched junction nucleotides: 5.

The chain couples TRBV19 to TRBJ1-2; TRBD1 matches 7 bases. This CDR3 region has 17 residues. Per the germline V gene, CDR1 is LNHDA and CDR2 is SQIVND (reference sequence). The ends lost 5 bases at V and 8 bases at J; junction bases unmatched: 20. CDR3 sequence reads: CASSSGASGGQRDGYTF. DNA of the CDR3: TGTGCCAGTAGTTCCGGCGCCTCCGGGGGACAGAGGGACGGCTACACCTTC.

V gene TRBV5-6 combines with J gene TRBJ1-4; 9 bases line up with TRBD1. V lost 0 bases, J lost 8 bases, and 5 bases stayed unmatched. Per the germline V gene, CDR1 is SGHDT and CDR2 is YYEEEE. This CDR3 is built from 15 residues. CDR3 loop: CASSLAGQGLEKLFF. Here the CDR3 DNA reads TGTGCCAGCAGCTTGGCGGGACAGGGACTCGAAAAACTGTTTTTT.

Here the CDR3 DNA reads TGTGCCAGCAGCTTTCTTAACCTCGGGACAGTAGGCACAGATACGCAGTATTTT. Amino acids: CASSFLNLGTVGTDTQYF. The rearrangement joins TRBV7-2 to TRBJ2-3; 7 bases line up with TRBD1. The V segment lost 3 bases and the J segment 1 base; nucleotides outside the gene matches: 13. CDR3 size: 18 residues. Per the germline V gene, CDR1 is SGHTA and CDR2 is FQGNSA.

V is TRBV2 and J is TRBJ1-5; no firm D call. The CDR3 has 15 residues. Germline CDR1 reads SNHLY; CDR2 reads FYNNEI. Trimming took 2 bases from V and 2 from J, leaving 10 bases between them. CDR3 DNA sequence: TGTGCCAGCAGTGAACAACGGCAGGGCAATCAGCCCCAGCATTTT. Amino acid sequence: CASSEQRQGNQPQHF.

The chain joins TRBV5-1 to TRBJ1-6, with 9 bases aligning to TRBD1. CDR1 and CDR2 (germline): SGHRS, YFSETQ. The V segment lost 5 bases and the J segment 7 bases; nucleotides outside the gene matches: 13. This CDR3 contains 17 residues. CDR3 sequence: CASSMDFAGQGNSPLHF. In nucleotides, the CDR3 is TGCGCCAGCAGTATGGATTTTGCGGGACAGGGAAATTCACCCCTCCACTTT.

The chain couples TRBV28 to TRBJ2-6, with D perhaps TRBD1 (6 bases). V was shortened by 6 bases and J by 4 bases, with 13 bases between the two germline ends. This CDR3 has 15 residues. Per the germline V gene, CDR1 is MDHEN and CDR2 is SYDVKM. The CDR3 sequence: CASSLGQTGANVLTF. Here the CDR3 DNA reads TGTGCCAGCAGCCTTGGACAGACCGGGGCCAACGTCCTGACTTTC. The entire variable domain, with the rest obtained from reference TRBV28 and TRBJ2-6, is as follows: DVKVTQSSRYLVKRTGEKVFLECVQDMDHENMFWYRQDPGLGLRLIYFSYDVKMKEKGDIPEGYSVSREKKERFSLILESASTNQTSMYLCASSLGQTGANVLTFGAGSRLTVL.

CDR3 sequence (DNA): TGTGCCAGCAGCTTAACCCCACAGGGAACGAATTCACCCCTCCACTTT. It codes for CASSLTPQGTNSPLHF. V is TRBV7-9 and J is TRBJ1-6; D possibly corresponds to TRBD1 (6 bases). Germline-derived CDR1 and CDR2 are SEHNR and FQNEAQ (reference sequence). Trimming removed 2 bases from V and 7 bases from J, with 15 bases in between. This CDR3 contains 16 residues.

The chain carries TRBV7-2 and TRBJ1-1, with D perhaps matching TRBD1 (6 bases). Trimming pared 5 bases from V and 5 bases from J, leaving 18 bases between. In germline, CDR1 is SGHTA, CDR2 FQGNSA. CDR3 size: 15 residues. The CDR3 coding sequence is TGTGCCAGCAGCCCAGGGGACGCCCCGGGAACTGAAGCTTTCTTT. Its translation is CASSPGDAPGTEAFF.

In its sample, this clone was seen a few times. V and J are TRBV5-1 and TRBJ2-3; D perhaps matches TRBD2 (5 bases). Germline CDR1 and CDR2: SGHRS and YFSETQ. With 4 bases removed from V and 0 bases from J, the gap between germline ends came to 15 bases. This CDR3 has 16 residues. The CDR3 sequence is CASSVGVSGSTDTQYF. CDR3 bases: TGCGCCAGCAGCGTCGGGGTGAGCGGTAGCACAGATACGCAGTATTTT. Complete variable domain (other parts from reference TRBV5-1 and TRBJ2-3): KAGVTQTPRYLIKTRGQQVTLSCSPISGHRSVSWYQQTPGQGLQFLFEYFSETQRNKGNFPGRFSGRQFSNSRSEMNVSTLELGDSALYLCASSVGVSGSTDTQYFGPGTRLTVL.

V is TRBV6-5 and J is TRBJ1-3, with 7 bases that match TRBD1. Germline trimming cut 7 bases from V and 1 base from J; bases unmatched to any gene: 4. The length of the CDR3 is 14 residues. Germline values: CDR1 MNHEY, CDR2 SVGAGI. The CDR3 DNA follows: TGTGCCAGCATCACGACAGGGTCTGGAAACACCATATATTTT. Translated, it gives CASITTGSGNTIYF.

Here the CDR3 DNA reads TGTGCCAGCGGAAGGGGAGGGATAAATGAAAAACTGTTTTTT. Its translation is CASGRGGINEKLFF. V is TRBV19 and J is TRBJ1-4; possible D gene TRBD1, 5 bases. The length of the CDR3 is 14 residues. Between the trimmed V and J ends, which lost 9 bases and 5 bases, there was a span of 16 bases. Germline V gene sequence: CDR1 LNHDA, CDR2 SQIVND (reference sequence).

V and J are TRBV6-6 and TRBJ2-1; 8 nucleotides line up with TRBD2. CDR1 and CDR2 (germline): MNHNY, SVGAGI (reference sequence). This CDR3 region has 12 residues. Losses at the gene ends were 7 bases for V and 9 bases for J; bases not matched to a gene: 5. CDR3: CASTIAGSEQFF. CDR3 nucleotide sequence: TGTGCCAGCACTATAGCGGGAAGTGAGCAGTTCTTC.

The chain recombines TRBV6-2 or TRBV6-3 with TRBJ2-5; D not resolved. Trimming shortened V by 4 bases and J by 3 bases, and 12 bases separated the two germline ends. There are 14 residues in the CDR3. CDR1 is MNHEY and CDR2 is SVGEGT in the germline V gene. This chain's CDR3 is CASSFHNTKETQYF. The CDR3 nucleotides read TGTGCCAGCAGTTTCCACAACACGAAAGAGACCCAGTACTTC.

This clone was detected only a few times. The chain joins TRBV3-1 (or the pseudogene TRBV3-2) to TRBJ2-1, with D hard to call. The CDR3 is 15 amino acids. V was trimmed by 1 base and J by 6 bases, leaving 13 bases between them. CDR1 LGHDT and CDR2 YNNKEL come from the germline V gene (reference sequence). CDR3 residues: CASSQAGRQTNEQFF. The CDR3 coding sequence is TGTGCCAGCAGCCAAGCGGGTCGGCAGACCAATGAGCAGTTCTTC.

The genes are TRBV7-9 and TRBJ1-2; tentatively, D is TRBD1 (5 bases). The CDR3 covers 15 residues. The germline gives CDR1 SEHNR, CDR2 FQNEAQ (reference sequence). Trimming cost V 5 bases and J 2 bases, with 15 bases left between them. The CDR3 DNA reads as TGTGCCAGCAGCCCGAGCGGGGCGCGGAACTATGGCTACACCTTC. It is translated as CASSPSGARNYGYTF. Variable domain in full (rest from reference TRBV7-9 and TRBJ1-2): DTGVSQNPRHKITKRGQNVTFRCDPISEHNRLYWYRQTLGQGPEFLTYFQNEAQLEKSRLLSDRFSAERPKGSFSTLEIQRTEQGDSAMYLCASSPSGARNYGYTFGSGTRLTVV.

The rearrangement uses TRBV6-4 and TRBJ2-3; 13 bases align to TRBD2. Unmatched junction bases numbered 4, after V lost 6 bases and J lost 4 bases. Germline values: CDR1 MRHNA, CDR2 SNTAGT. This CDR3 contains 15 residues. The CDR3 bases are TGTGCCAGCAGCAAACTAGCGGGGGGGCCAGATACGCAGTATTTT. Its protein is CASSKLAGGPDTQYF.

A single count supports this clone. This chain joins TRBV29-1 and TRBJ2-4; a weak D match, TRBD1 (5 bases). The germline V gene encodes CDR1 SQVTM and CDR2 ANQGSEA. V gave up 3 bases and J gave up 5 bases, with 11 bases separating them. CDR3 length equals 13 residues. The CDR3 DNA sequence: TGCAGCGTTGATGTAGGCAGGGAAAACATTCAGTACTTC. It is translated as CSVDVGRENIQYF.

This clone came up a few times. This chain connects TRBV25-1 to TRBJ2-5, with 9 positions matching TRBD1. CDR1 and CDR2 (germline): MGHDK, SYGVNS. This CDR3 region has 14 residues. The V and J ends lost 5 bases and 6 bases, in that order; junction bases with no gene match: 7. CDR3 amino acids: CASSRDRVEQTQYF. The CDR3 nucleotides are TGTGCCAGCAGTCGGGACAGGGTGGAACAGACCCAGTACTTC.

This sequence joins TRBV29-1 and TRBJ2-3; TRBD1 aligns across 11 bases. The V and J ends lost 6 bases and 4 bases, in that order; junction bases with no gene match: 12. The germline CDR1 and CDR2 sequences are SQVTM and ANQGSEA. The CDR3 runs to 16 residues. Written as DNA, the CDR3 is TGCAGCGTCCAACAGAGGGACAGGGGGAGTGCAGATACGCAGTATTTT. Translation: CSVQQRDRGSADTQYF.

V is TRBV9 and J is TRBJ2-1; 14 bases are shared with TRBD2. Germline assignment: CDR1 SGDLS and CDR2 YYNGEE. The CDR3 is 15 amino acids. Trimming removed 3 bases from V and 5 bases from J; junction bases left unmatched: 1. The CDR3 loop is CASSATSGGDNEQFF. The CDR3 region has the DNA TGTGCCAGCAGCGCGACTAGCGGGGGGGACAATGAGCAGTTCTTC.

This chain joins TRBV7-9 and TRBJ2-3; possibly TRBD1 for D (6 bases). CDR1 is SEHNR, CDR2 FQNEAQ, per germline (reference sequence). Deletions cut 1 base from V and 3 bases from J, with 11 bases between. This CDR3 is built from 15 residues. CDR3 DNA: TGTGCCAGCAGCTTAGGATTCAGGGGAACAGATACGCAGTATTTT. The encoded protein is CASSLGFRGTDTQYF.